The text below deals with one T cell receptor (beta chain). Its antigen is not yet known. Base qualities are not recorded, but no much larger clone differs from it by a single base. These data are taken from a study of control samples from healthy donors and cancer patients (dated by TCRdb to about 2020). Library preparation employed the immunoSEQ multiplex PCR assay. This is the immuneACCESS table as TCRdb keeps it, with only in-frame sequences that have V and J called. A part of the clones is gone; compared with another copy, unresolved V genes explain less than half, and the rest is unexplained. The sample table lists some 130,000 clones, 85% to 95% of them with a count of one. The ten biggest clones cover around 1.6% of the sample. Sequences SGHTA (CDR1) and FQGNSA (CDR2) are obtained from the germline V gene. V drops 1 base and J drops 0 bases, leaving 19 bases in between. From cysteine to phenylalanine, the CDR3 is 18 amino acids long. Solely the CDR3 DNA is kept, with 54 bases framed from the first base.

The receptor's source is a middle-aged man with head and neck cancer. The sample taken for sequencing was PBMCs. Rearrangement joined TRBV7-2 to TRBJ2-7; the D call is possibly TRBD1 or TRBD2, each sharing 5 bases. The DNA sequence is as follows: TGTGCCAGCAGCTTAGGTCGTGGCCGTGGGGGATTCTCCTACGAGCAGTACTTC. Translated, this gives CASSLGRGRGGFSYEQYF.